The 17 T cell receptor beta chains below were found in one sample sequenced in a study of shared clonotypes between healthy human individuals (dated by TCRdb to about 2020). The library was prepared using the immunoSEQ multiplex PCR assay. Not all clones reach the TCRdb copy of this immuneACCESS table, which keeps in-frame sequences only. Checked studies attribute under half of the gap to unresolved V genes and leave the rest unexplained. The sample includes a few hundred thousand clones, with approximately 71% observed a single time. The top ten clones comprise around 12% of the sample. Sequenced sample: PBMCs. The receptor source for this set is a woman aged 40 to 55 in good health. Some clones in this sample may be carry-over from other donors' samples.

Concerning this clone itself: Likely a read error: the CDR3 ends without its conserved phenylalanine or tryptophan. This CDR3 is CSALPYEQYL. CDR3 nucleotides: TGCAGCGCCCTCCCCTACGAGCAGTACCTC. The rearrangement uses TRBV29-1 and TRBJ2-7; no reliable D call. This CDR3 is 10 amino acids long. Per the germline V gene, CDR1 is SQVTM and CDR2 is ANQGSEA. Trimming removed 7 bases from V and 2 bases from J, with 6 bases in between.

About this clone itself: This likely reflects a read error, since a far larger clone is one base away. The chain joins TRBV7-9 to TRBJ1-1; D call uncertain. Germline V gives CDR1 SEHNR, CDR2 FQNEAQ (reference sequence). V lost 3 bases and J 1 base, leaving 6 bases between the germline ends. The CDR3 totals 13 residues. CDR3: CASSFDGNTEAFF. The CDR3 bases are TGTGCCAGCAGCTTCGACGGGAACACTGAAGCTTTCTTT.

The chain uses TRBV7-8 and TRBJ2-2, with 8 bases aligning to TRBD1. Germline V gene lookup returns CDR1 SGHVS and CDR2 FQNEAQ. V shed 5 bases and J 6 bases; nucleotides not matched to a gene: 5. The CDR3 covers 14 residues. The CDR3 sequence: CASSQQGGAGELFF. The CDR3 region has the DNA TGTGCCAGCAGCCAACAGGGGGGAGCCGGGGAGCTGTTTTTT.

For this clone: Sequence at one end of the junction differs from germline and may be a read error. The chain carries TRBV29-1 and TRBJ1-5; D may be TRBD1 (6 bases). Germline V gives CDR1 SQVTM, CDR2 ANQGSEA. The CDR3 sequence is 12 residues long. CDR3 loop: CSGGQRQSAPAF. In nucleotides, the CDR3 is TGCAGCGGTGGACAGAGACAATCAGCCCCAGCATTT.

The chain couples TRBV11-1 to TRBJ2-1; 11 bases are shared with TRBD2. The germline V gene encodes CDR1 SGHAT and CDR2 FQDESV (reference sequence). The CDR3 has 15 residues. V gave up 5 bases and J gave up 6 bases; unmatched junction bases: 6. The chain's CDR3 is CASSPQGTSGNEQFF. CDR3 DNA sequence: TGTGCCAGCAGCCCCCAAGGGACTAGCGGCAATGAGCAGTTCTTC.

V is TRBV14 and J is TRBJ2-1; TRBD2 agrees at 8 bases. CDR3 size: 16 residues. Germline loops: CDR1 SGHDN, CDR2 FVKESK. V was pared by 0 bases and J by 9 bases, with 10 bases of the junction left unmatched. CDR3 loop: CASSQDLAGGPIEQFF. In DNA form, the CDR3 reads TGTGCCAGCAGCCAAGATCTTGCGGGAGGTCCCATTGAGCAGTTCTTC.

On this clone: The likely explanation is a read error, given a far larger clone one base away. The chain joins TRBV30 to TRBJ2-7, with 9 bases aligning to TRBD2. The CDR3 extends over 14 amino acids. Germline assignment: CDR1 GTSNPN and CDR2 SVGIG (reference sequence). This CDR3 is CAWRKAGGSYELYF. The CDR3 nucleotides read TGTGCCTGGCGAAAAGCGGGAGGCTCCTACGAGCTGTACTTC.

CDR3 region: CASSGVRSLGTEAFF. CDR3 DNA: TGTGCCAGCAGTGGCGTCCGGTCCCTGGGGACTGAAGCTTTCTTT. The rearrangement uses TRBV2 and TRBJ1-1; the D is unclear. V dropped 4 bases and J dropped 5 bases, with 17 bases sitting between them. Germline values: CDR1 SNHLY, CDR2 FYNNEI. The length of the CDR3 is 15 residues. Filled out from reference TRBV2 and TRBJ1-1, the complete variable domain reads EPEVTQTPSHQVTQMGQEVILRCVPISNHLYFYWYRQILGQKVEFLVSFYNNEISEKSEIFDDQFSVERPDGSNFTLKIRSTKLEDSAMYFCASSGVRSLGTEAFFGQGTRLTVV.

Note on this clone: This likely traces to a read error, being one base from a far larger clone. The chain uses TRBV5-1 and TRBJ2-5, with a tentative D call TRBD2 (5 bases). V was shortened by 1 base and J by 4 bases, with 20 bases between the two germline ends. The V gene's germline CDR1 is SGHRS and CDR2 YFSETQ. This CDR3 contains 17 residues. CDR3 sequence reads: CASSLRPGRGLGETQYF. For the CDR3, the DNA is TGCGCCAGCAGCTTGCGGCCTGGACGGGGATTGGGAGAGACCCAGTACTTC.

The V call is TRBV15, the J call TRBJ2-7; maybe TRBD2 (5 bases). Trimming took off 4 bases at V and 7 bases at J, with 11 bases between the two ends. This CDR3 is built from 12 residues. Germline loops: CDR1 LNHNV, CDR2 YYDKDF (reference sequence). The CDR3 reads CATSTPGEEQYF. CDR3 nucleotides: TGTGCCACCAGCACCCCTGGGGAGGAGCAGTACTTC. Based on the CDR3 plus reference TRBV15 and TRBJ2-7, the full variable domain is DAMVIQNPRYQVTQFGKPVTLSCSQTLNHNVMYWYQQKSSQAPKLLFHYYDKDFNNEADTPDNFQSRRPNTSFCFLDIRSPGLGDTAMYLCATSTPGEEQYFGPGTRLTVT.

The gene calls are TRBV7-8 and TRBJ2-2; a possible D gene is TRBD2 (6 bases). CDR1 is SGHVS and CDR2 is FQNEAQ in the germline V gene. CDR3 length: 12 amino acids. The V end lost 7 bases, the J end lost 7 bases, and 10 bases lay between the germline ends. CDR3 amino acids: CASIGSGGELFF. The CDR3 region has the DNA TGTGCCAGCATAGGTAGCGGCGGGGAGCTGTTTTTT.

V gene TRBV5-4 combines with J gene TRBJ1-4; 10 positions match TRBD1. J gave up 7 bases and V 4 bases, and 10 bases lay outside the gene matches. CDR3 length: 16 amino acids. Germline V lookup: CDR1 SGHNT, CDR2 YYREEE (reference sequence). In nucleotides, the CDR3 is TGTGCCAGCAGCCCCGGTGGACAGGGGGAAGGTGAAAAACTGTTTTTT. It codes for CASSPGGQGEGEKLFF.

Points on this clone: The junction shows a germline mismatch at one end, possibly a read error. The chain employs TRBV11-3 and TRBJ1-4; D gene uncertain. The CDR3 is made up of 13 amino acids. Germline V gene sequence: CDR1 SGHNT, CDR2 YENEEA. In nucleotides, the CDR3 is TGTGCCAGCAGCTTAGGTACAGTGGGAAAACTGTTCTTT. It codes for CASSLGTVGKLFF.

V and J are TRBV9 and TRBJ1-1; perhaps TRBD1 as D (5 bases). The CDR3 runs to 16 residues. Trimming took 0 bases from V and 0 from J, leaving 12 bases between them. Germline loops: CDR1 SGDLS, CDR2 YYNGEE. CDR3 sequence reads: CASSVGGAGVNTEAFF. In DNA, the CDR3 is TGTGCCAGCAGCGTAGGAGGGGCCGGGGTGAACACTGAAGCTTTCTTT.

The chain has TRBV10-3 and TRBJ2-5; D unresolved. CDR1 and CDR2 (germline): ENHRY, SYGVKD. This CDR3 region has 14 residues. Trimming pared 7 bases from V and 2 bases from J, leaving 14 bases between. The CDR3 region has the DNA TGTGCCATCATGGGGTCTGGCGTTCAAGAGACCCAGTACTTC. Protein product: CAIMGSGVQETQYF.

This clone was observed a handful of times. V usage is TRBV29-1 and J usage is TRBJ1-1; the D is unclear. In germline, CDR1 is SQVTM, CDR2 ANQGSEA. Trimming shortened V by 4 bases and J by 1 base, and 10 bases separated the two germline ends. The CDR3 contains 13 residues. The CDR3 DNA reads TGCAGCGTTGGGGCAGCCACGAACACTGAAGCTTTCTTT. Its protein product is CSVGAATNTEAFF.

V is TRBV19 and J is TRBJ2-2; D unclear. The CDR3 runs 15 residues. The V gene lost 4 bases and the J gene lost 0 bases, with 9 bases spanning the gap. Germline V gene sequence: CDR1 LNHDA, CDR2 SQIVND (reference sequence). The DNA for the CDR3 is TGTGCCAGTAGTACCTCCGCAGCGAACACCGGGGAGCTGTTTTTT. It is translated as CASSTSAANTGELFF. Full variable domain (missing parts from reference TRBV19 and TRBJ2-2): DGGITQSPKYLFRKEGQNVTLSCEQNLNHDAMYWYRQDPGQGLRLIYYSQIVNDFQKGDIAEGYSVSREKKESFPLTVTSAQKNPTAFYLCASSTSAANTGELFFGEGSRLTVL.